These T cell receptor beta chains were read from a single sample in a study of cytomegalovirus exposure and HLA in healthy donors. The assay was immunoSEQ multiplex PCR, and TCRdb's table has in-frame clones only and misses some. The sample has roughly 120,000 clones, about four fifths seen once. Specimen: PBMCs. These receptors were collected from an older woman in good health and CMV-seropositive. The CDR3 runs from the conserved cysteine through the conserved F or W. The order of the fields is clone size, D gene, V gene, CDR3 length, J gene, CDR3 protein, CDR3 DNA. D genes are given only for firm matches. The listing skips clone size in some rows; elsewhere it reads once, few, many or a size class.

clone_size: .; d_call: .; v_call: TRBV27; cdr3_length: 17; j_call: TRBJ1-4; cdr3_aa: CASSLLGVRATNEKLFF; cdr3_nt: TGTGCCAGCAGTTTACTAGGGGTTCGGGCAACTAATGAAAAACTGTTTTTT
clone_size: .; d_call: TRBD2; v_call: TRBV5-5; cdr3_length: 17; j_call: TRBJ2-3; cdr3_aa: CASSWGLAGVYSDTQYF; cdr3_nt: TGTGCCAGCAGCTGGGGGCTAGCGGGGGTTTATTCGGATACGCAGTATTTT
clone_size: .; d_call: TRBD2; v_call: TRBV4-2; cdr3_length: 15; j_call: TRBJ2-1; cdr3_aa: CASSHAGVPYNEQFF; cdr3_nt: TGTGCCAGCAGCCATGCGGGAGTTCCCTACAATGAGCAGTTCTTC
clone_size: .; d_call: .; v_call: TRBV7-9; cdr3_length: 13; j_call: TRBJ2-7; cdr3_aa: CSSSTGPPYEQYF; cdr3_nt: TGTTCCAGCAGCACGGGTCCCCCCTACGAGCAGTACTTC
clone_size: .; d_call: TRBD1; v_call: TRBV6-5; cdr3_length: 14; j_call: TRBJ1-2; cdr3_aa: CATTPGGRRYGYTF; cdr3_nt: TGTGCCACTACGCCAGGGGGCCGTCGCTATGGCTACACCTTC
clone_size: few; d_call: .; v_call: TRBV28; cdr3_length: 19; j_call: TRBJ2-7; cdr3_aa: CASSRGQGGTILPSYEQYF; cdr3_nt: TGTGCCAGCTCAAGAGGCCAGGGGGGCACAATACTCCCCTCCTACGAGCAGTACTTC
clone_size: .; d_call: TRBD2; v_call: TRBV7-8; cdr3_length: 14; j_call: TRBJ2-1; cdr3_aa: CASSSRTSGLEQFF; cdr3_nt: TGTGCCAGCAGCTCCCGGACTAGCGGGCTGGAGCAGTTCTTC
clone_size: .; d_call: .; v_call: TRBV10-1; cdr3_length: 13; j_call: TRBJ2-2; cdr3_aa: CASRQECTGELFF; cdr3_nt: TGCGCCAGCAGACAGGAATGCACCGGGGAGCTGTTTTTT
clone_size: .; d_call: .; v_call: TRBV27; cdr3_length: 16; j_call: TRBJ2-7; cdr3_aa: CASSIQPTGVTYEQYF; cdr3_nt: TGTGCCAGCTCTATCCAGCCTACGGGGGTAACGTACGAGCAGTACTTC
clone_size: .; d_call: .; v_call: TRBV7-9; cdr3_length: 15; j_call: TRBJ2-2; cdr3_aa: CASSFRRGGTGELFF; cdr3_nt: TGTGCCAGCAGCTTTAGGCGGGGAGGCACCGGGGAGCTGTTTTTT
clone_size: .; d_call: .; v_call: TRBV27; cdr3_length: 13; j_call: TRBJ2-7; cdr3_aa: CASSYRESYEQYF; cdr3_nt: TGTGCCAGCAGTTACCGGGAATCCTACGAGCAGTACTTC
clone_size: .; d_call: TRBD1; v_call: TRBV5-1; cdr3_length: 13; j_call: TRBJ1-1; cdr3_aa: CASSGQGNTEAFF; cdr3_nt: TGCGCCAGCAGCGGACAGGGCAACACTGAAGCTTTCTTT
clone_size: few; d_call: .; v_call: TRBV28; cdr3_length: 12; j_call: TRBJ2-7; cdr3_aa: CASNQGINEQYF; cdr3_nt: TGTGCCAGCAATCAGGGGATCAACGAGCAGTACTTC
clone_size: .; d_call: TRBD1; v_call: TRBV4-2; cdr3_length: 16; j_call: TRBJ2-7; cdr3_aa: CASSPAIMGQGGEQYF; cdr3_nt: TGTGCCAGCAGCCCTGCTATAATGGGACAGGGGGGCGAGCAGTACTTC
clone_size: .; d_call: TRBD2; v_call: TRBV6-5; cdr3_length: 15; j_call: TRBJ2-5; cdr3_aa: CASSYFSGSDETQYF; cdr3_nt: TGTGCCAGCAGTTACTTTAGCGGGAGTGATGAGACCCAGTACTTC
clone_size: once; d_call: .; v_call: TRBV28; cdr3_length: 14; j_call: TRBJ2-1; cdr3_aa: CASSTGLGWNEQFF; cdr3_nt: TGTGCCAGCAGTACGGGACTTGGGTGGAATGAGCAGTTCTTC
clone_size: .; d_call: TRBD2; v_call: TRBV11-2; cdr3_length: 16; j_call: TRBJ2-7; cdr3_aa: CASSFIGGSGAYEQYF; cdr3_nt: TGTGCCAGCAGCTTCATAGGGGGTAGCGGGGCCTACGAGCAGTACTTC
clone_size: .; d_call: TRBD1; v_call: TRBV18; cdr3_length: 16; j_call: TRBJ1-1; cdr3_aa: CASSSDREIMNTEAFF; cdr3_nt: TGTGCCAGCTCATCGGACAGGGAAATCATGAACACTGAAGCTTTCTTT
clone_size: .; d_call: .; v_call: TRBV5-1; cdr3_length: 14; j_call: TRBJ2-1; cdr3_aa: CASTKSAAYNEQFF; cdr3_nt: TGCGCCAGCACAAAGTCAGCGGCGTACAATGAGCAGTTCTTC
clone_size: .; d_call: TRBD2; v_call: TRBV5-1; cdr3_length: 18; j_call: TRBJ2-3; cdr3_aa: CASSLEGASGRWRDTQYF; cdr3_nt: TGCGCCAGCAGCTTGGAAGGGGCTAGCGGGAGGTGGAGAGATACGCAGTATTTT
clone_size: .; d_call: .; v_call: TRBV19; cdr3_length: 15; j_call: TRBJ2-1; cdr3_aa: CASSIRGDSYNEQFF; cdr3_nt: TGTGCCAGTAGTATCAGGGGGGACTCCTACAATGAGCAGTTCTTC
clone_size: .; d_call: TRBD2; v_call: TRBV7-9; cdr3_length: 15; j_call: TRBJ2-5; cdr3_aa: CASRSASGSPETQYF; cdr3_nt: TGTGCCAGCCGAAGCGCTAGCGGGAGTCCCGAGACCCAGTACTTC
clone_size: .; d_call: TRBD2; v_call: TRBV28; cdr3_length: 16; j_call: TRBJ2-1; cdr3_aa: CASNGSGRGGYNEQFF; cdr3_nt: TGTGCCAGCAACGGGAGCGGGAGGGGGGGGTACAATGAGCAGTTCTTC
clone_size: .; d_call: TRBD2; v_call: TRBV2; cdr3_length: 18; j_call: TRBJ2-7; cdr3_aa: CASSRGLAPGGGTYEQYF; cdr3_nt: TGTGCCAGCAGCCGGGGACTAGCGCCTGGGGGCGGGACCTACGAGCAGTACTTC
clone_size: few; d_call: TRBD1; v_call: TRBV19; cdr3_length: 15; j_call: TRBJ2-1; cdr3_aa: CASSISSGQYNEQFF; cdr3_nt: TGTGCCAGTAGTATCTCTTCGGGACAGTACAATGAGCAGTTCTTC
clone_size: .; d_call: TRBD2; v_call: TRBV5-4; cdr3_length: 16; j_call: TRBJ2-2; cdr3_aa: CASNPTSGRMGGELFF; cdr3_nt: TGTGCCAGCAACCCGACTAGCGGGAGGATGGGCGGGGAGCTGTTTTTT
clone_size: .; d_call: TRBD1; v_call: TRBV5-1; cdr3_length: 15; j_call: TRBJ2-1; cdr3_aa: CASSFYRGQVNEQFF; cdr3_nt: TGCGCCAGCAGCTTTTACAGGGGGCAGGTCAATGAGCAGTTCTTC